The T cell receptor (beta chain) under discussion was sequenced for a study of cytomegalovirus exposure and HLA in healthy donors. Trimming took 2 bases from V and 4 from J, leaving 15 bases between them. Looked up from germline, CDR1 is MNHNS and CDR2 is SASEGT. This CDR3 has 16 residues. PCR employed 60 Vbeta and 13 Jbeta primers. Libraries were prepared by immunoSEQ multiplex PCR; TCRdb keeps only in-frame clonotypes and omits some of them. This table lists around 84,000 clones. The receptor's source is a man aged 25 to 40 in good health and CMV-seronegative. The sequenced material came from PBMCs. The chain recombines TRBV6-1 with TRBJ1-5; D is unresolved. Here the CDR3 DNA reads TGTGCCAGCAGTGAATCGAGCTTGGCGGGAAATCAGCCCCAGCATTTT. Protein: CASSESSLAGNQPQHF.